The rows below give T cell receptor beta chains drawn from one sample of a study of T cell changes during pregnancy in multiple sclerosis. Clones were read by immunoSEQ multiplex PCR, and TCRdb kept only the in-frame ones, dropping some. The table lists tens of thousands of clones, roughly 92% of them singletons, with 1% to 1.5% in the top ten. Sample: peripheral blood. The receptors were gathered from a female donor with multiple sclerosis, enrolled in a pregnancy study. Both conserved end residues are trimmed from each CDR3. The D gene is left open where the match is weak.

J	V	D	CDR3
TRBJ2-2	TRBV5-4	-	ASSRGQNTGELF
TRBJ1-4	TRBV5-1	-	ASSPTIDSINEKLF
TRBJ1-5	TRBV10-3	TRBD1	AISGTGGNQPQH
TRBJ2-2	TRBV10-3	TRBD2	ALGGPGLADTGELF
TRBJ2-7	TRBV7-2	-	AFVGGKGYEQY
TRBJ2-1	TRBV7-7	TRBD1	ASSFNSPGQGSGEQF
TRBJ2-5	TRBV27	-	ASSLLAFGETQY
TRBJ1-3	TRBV15	-	ATSRAEEYRNTIY
TRBJ1-2	TRBV5-4	-	ASSFYGRNYGYT
TRBJ2-7	TRBV7-9	-	ASSFSGPAYEQY
TRBJ2-3	TRBV28	TRBD2	ASSLGVAGLGADTQY
TRBJ2-1	TRBV6-7	-	ASNLDRLYNEQF
TRBJ2-7	TRBV5-4	TRBD1	ASSSQQGTQY
TRBJ2-7	TRBV7-7	TRBD1	ASSLGQESSYEQY
TRBJ2-5	TRBV7-3	TRBD1	ASSSRQGGTQY
TRBJ2-5	TRBV4-1	-	ASSQESGGRGSETQY
TRBJ2-1	TRBV5-1	-	ASSKVGGLNEQF
TRBJ1-1	TRBV7-2	TRBD1	ASSLGGGSGTEAF
TRBJ2-7	TRBV19	-	ASSIAGDWKYEQY
TRBJ2-7	TRBV6-5	TRBD2	ASSYSSGGPYEQY
TRBJ2-1	TRBV27	TRBD2	ASSFAAGGPRFGEQF
TRBJ2-7	TRBV18	TRBD2	ASSPGTSGIHEQY
TRBJ2-3	TRBV10-1	-	ASSAISTDTQY
TRBJ1-2	TRBV29-1	-	SVDKGVAYGYT
TRBJ2-1	TRBV2	TRBD2	ASSDQLAVNNEQF
TRBJ2-1	TRBV5-1	-	ASSLVGSSYNEQF
TRBJ1-1	TRBV5-1	-	ASSEGDTRNTEAF
TRBJ2-1	TRBV27	TRBD2	ASRPTSGSSYEQF
TRBJ1-1	TRBV4-1	TRBD1	ASSQDRGQGTEAF
TRBJ2-1	TRBV27	-	ASSLSIYNEQF
TRBJ1-2	TRBV29-1	-	SGTSDVYGYT
TRBJ2-5	TRBV28	-	ASSSNPPAGYQETQY
TRBJ2-2	TRBV19	TRBD1	ASSITGAHTGELF
TRBJ1-1	TRBV18	-	ASSPGYGLEAF
TRBJ1-1	TRBV4-1	-	ASSLYEDNEAF
TRBJ2-1	TRBV7-9	-	ANSGDSYNEQF
TRBJ2-2	TRBV11-2	TRBD2	ASNPTAGRLTGELF
TRBJ1-2	TRBV2	-	ASSVRDGYT
TRBJ2-7	TRBV7-2	-	ASTSGYEQY
TRBJ2-1	TRBV9	-	ASSVDGTFSYNEQF
TRBJ1-2	TRBV7-2	-	ASSQGLIRVDYGYT
TRBJ2-1	TRBV7-9	-	ASSLVPISYNEQF
TRBJ2-7	TRBV10-1	TRBD1	ASSARQGVSYEQY
TRBJ2-1	TRBV6-5	-	ASSRTEYNEQF